The next 27 T cell receptor beta chains were all read from a single sample in a study of T cell repertoires in cytomegalovirus infection. One entry per CDR3 protein, called by TCRdb with MiXCR from the reads. The sample lists fewer than 950,000 distinct CDR3 sequences; roughly 33% were seen once. No antigen has been assigned to these receptors. Specimen: cultured CD8+ T cells from PBMCs, collected from culture after CMV antigen stimulation. The receptors derive from a human donor in good health (CMV status not recorded). Some clones in this sample may be carry-over from other donors' samples.

The V and J genes are TRBV6-2 or TRBV6-3 and TRBJ2-3; 9 bases fit TRBD2. Germline CDR1 is MNHEY and CDR2 is SVGEGT. The CDR3 has 15 amino acids. V shed 5 bases and J 2 bases; nucleotides not matched to a gene: 5. CDR3: CASSSGGPYTDTQYF. The CDR3 DNA reads TGTGCCAGCAGTAGCGGGGGGCCGTACACAGATACGCAGTATTTT.

This clonotype was detected only once. This sequence joins TRBV15 and TRBJ2-1, with D perhaps matching TRBD2 (6 bases). V was clipped by 7 bases and J by 6 bases, with 16 bases between them. CDR1 LNHNV and CDR2 YYDKDF come from the germline V gene (reference sequence). The CDR3 totals 14 residues. The CDR3: CATTSSAGLNEQFF. CDR3 DNA sequence: TGTGCCACCACTTCATCAGCGGGCCTCAATGAGCAGTTCTTC.

This clonotype was seen more than once but under ten times. This chain connects TRBV6-5 to TRBJ1-2; D unresolved. The CDR3 has 13 amino acids. V lost 5 bases, J lost 8 bases, and 15 bases lay in between. Germline CDR1 reads MNHEY; CDR2 reads SVGAGI. The CDR3 spells CASSPRRGGGYTF. The CDR3 coding sequence is TGTGCCAGCAGTCCCCGCCGGGGAGGAGGCTACACCTTC.

The V call is TRBV6-2 or TRBV6-3, the J call TRBJ2-2, with 8 positions matching TRBD1. Trimming removed 6 bases from V and 4 bases from J; junction bases left unmatched: 10. The V gene's germline CDR1 is MNHEY and CDR2 SVGEGT. This CDR3 contains 16 residues. CDR3 sequence reads: CASSPTDRDGTGELFF. In DNA, the CDR3 is TGTGCCAGCAGCCCTACGGACAGGGATGGCACCGGGGAGCTGTTTTTT.

The sample holds a few counts of this clonotype. This chain connects TRBV28 to TRBJ1-2; D gene uncertain. The CDR3 has 14 amino acids. The germline gives CDR1 MDHEN, CDR2 SYDVKM. V was clipped by 3 bases and J by 8 bases, with 16 bases between them. CDR3 coding DNA: TGTGCCAGCAGTTTCTATTCGAGCAGATGGGGCTACACCTTC. This encodes CASSFYSSRWGYTF.

This clonotype occurred many times. The chain carries TRBV6-1 and TRBJ2-1; 13 bases are a match to TRBD2. Trimming cost V 4 bases and J 7 bases; bases outside gene matches: 7. CDR3 length: 16 residues. The germline CDR1 and CDR2 sequences are MNHNS and SASEGT. CDR3 in DNA: TGTGCCAGCAGTGTACTAGCGGGGGGGCCGGGGAATGAGCAGTTCTTC. Translating gives CASSVLAGGPGNEQFF.

This clonotype was seen a handful of times. This sequence joins TRBV2 and TRBJ2-1, with TRBD2 identical over 8 bases. V lost 3 bases and J lost 4; bases outside the gene matches: 5. Per the germline V gene, CDR1 is SNHLY and CDR2 is FYNNEI. The CDR3 has 15 residues. The CDR3 region is CASSERVAGYNEQFF. CDR3 DNA: TGTGCCAGCAGTGAGAGGGTAGCGGGGTACAATGAGCAGTTCTTC.

In this sample, this clonotype turned up a few times. V usage is TRBV6-5 and J usage is TRBJ2-3; D is undetermined. Germline V gene lookup returns CDR1 MNHEY and CDR2 SVGAGI. The CDR3 has 14 amino acids. Trimming shortened V by 4 bases and J by 2 bases, and 10 bases separated the two germline ends. CDR3 nucleotides: TGTGCCAGCAGTTCCGCGGCCCCCACAGATACGCAGTATTTT. This gives the protein CASSSAAPTDTQYF.

The V and J genes are TRBV2 and TRBJ1-1, with a possible D match to TRBD1 (6 bases). The CDR3 has 14 residues. Germline V CDR1 and CDR2: SNHLY, FYNNEI. The V end was cut by 4 bases, the J end by 6 bases, with 15 bases between. CDR3 amino acids: CASSGVQGMAEAFF. As DNA, the CDR3 is TGTGCCAGCAGTGGAGTGCAGGGGATGGCTGAAGCTTTCTTT.

The genes are TRBV6-1 and TRBJ1-5, with a possible D match to TRBD1 (6 bases). Germline V gene sequence: CDR1 MNHNS, CDR2 SASEGT. V shed 6 bases and J shed 5 bases, with 14 bases lying between them. This CDR3 is built from 14 residues. The CDR3 loop reads CASREQGLDQPQHF. CDR3 coding DNA: TGTGCCAGCAGAGAACAGGGCCTCGATCAGCCCCAGCATTTT.

J is TRBJ2-2 and V is TRBV7-6; TRBD1 or TRBD2 may be the D gene (5 bases each). The CDR3 runs to 16 residues. Trimming removed 6 bases from V and 4 bases from J, with 18 bases in between. Germline V gene sequence: CDR1 SGHVS, CDR2 FNYEAQ. In DNA, the CDR3 is TGTGCCAGCAGTCGTGGACGGTCTGGGGGCACCGGGGAGCTGTTTTTT. Its protein product is CASSRGRSGGTGELFF. The full variable domain, its missing parts supplied by reference TRBV7-6 and TRBJ2-2, is GAGVSQSPRYKVTKRGQDVALRCDPISGHVSLYWYRQALGQGPEFLTYFNYEAQQDKSGLPNDRFSAERPEGSISTLTIQRTEQRDSAMYRCASSRGRSGGTGELFFGEGSRLTVL.

J is TRBJ2-5 and V is TRBV6-4; tentatively, D is TRBD2 (6 bases). Trimming removed 4 bases at V and 5 bases at J, with 17 bases between. CDR3 length: 15 amino acids. Germline V gene lookup returns CDR1 MRHNA and CDR2 SNTAGT. The DNA for the CDR3 is TGTGCCAGCAGTGCCGGAGGGGCTAGTCTGGAGACCCAGTACTTC. It specifies CASSAGGASLETQYF.

A few counts support this clonotype. The J gene is TRBJ2-6, the V gene TRBV10-3; D assignment may be TRBD1 or TRBD2 (5 bases each). V shed 5 bases and J shed 0 bases, with 20 bases lying between them. The CDR3 totals 19 residues. Per the germline V gene, CDR1 is ENHRY and CDR2 is SYGVKD. CDR3 in DNA: TGTGCCATCAGTACCTTCCAGAGGGGCCACAGCTCTGGGGCCAACGTCCTGACTTTC. Protein product: CAISTFQRGHSSGANVLTF.

Comment on this clonotype: Just one base apart from a much larger clone, this may be a read error. The rearrangement joins TRBV11-1 to TRBJ2-2; D uncertain. Trimming stripped 1 base from V and 4 bases from J, with 7 bases between. The CDR3 covers 14 residues. From germline, CDR1 is SGHAT and CDR2 FQDESV (reference sequence). CDR3 region: CASSLGVTTGELFF. The CDR3, as DNA: TGTGCCAGCAGCTTAGGGGTTACCACCGGGGAGCTGTTTTTT.

The chain links TRBV5-5 to TRBJ2-1, with a possible D match to TRBD2 (5 bases). This CDR3 comprises 15 residues. Trimming left V 4 bases short and J 2 bases short, with 13 bases between. The germline V gene encodes CDR1 SGHKS and CDR2 YYEKEE (reference sequence). The CDR3 nucleotides are TGTGCCAGCAGCCCGATATCCGGGACCTACAATGAGCAGTTCTTC. It encodes CASSPISGTYNEQFF.

The V call is TRBV4-1, the J call TRBJ2-1; perhaps TRBD2 as D (5 bases). Germline V lookup: CDR1 MGHRA, CDR2 YSYEKL. This CDR3 contains 14 residues. V was pared by 3 bases and J by 3 bases, with 9 bases between. CDR3 DNA: TGCGCCAGCAGCCAGAGAGAGGGCTACAATGAGCAGTTCTTC. Encoded protein: CASSQREGYNEQFF.

This chain uses TRBV7-9 with TRBJ2-2; D perhaps matches TRBD1 (5 bases). V lost 4 bases to trimming and J lost 3 bases, with 18 bases between them. Germline CDR1 and CDR2: SEHNR and FQNEAQ (reference sequence). This CDR3 spans 17 amino acids. CDR3 sequence: CASSWTLRYEDTGELFF. DNA of the CDR3: TGTGCCAGCAGCTGGACACTTCGGTACGAGGACACCGGGGAGCTGTTTTTT.

This sequence joins TRBV20-1 and TRBJ1-6, with TRBD1 matching over 7 bases. Unmatched junction bases numbered 15, after V lost 1 base and J lost 12 bases. Germline values: CDR1 DFQATT, CDR2 SNEGSKA (reference sequence). The CDR3 extends over 16 amino acids. CDR3 DNA sequence: TGCAGTGCTAGAGGACAGGGTGATGGGGGAGGGGGACCCCTCCACTTT. Its protein product is CSARGQGDGGGGPLHF.

This chain links TRBV15 with TRBJ1-1; 9 bases fit TRBD1. Germline CDR1 is LNHNV and CDR2 is YYDKDF (reference sequence). The length of the CDR3 is 15 residues. The J segment lost 1 base and the V segment lost 3 bases, leaving 3 bases of the junction unmatched. The CDR3 DNA reads TGTGCCACCAGCAGTCCGGGACAGGGGAACACTGAAGCTTTCTTT. Encoded protein: CATSSPGQGNTEAFF.

In its sample, this clonotype was seen a few times. This chain's CDR3 is CASSIGTAVSNQPQHF. The CDR3 region has the DNA TGTGCCAGCAGTATTGGGACGGCGGTAAGCAATCAGCCCCAGCATTTT. The chain joins TRBV12-3 or TRBV12-4 to TRBJ1-5; D is possibly TRBD1 (5 bases). The CDR3 covers 16 residues. V lost 5 bases and J 1 base, leaving 15 bases between the germline ends.

This sequence joins TRBV7-9 and TRBJ1-1; TRBD1 aligns across 7 bases. In germline, CDR1 is SEHNR, CDR2 FQNEAQ (reference sequence). The J segment lost 6 bases and the V segment lost 8 bases, leaving 21 bases of the junction unmatched. The CDR3 spans 17 residues. CDR3 amino acids: CASGIRTGPFSGAEAFF. CDR3 nucleotide sequence: TGTGCCAGCGGTATTCGGACAGGACCTTTTTCTGGGGCTGAAGCTTTCTTT.

V gene TRBV2 combines with J gene TRBJ1-1; D unclear. V shed 2 bases and J shed 1 base, with 5 bases lying between them. There are 13 residues in the CDR3. Germline values: CDR1 SNHLY, CDR2 FYNNEI. CDR3 residues: CASSEKWNTEAFF. The CDR3 coding sequence is TGTGCCAGCAGTGAAAAGTGGAACACTGAAGCTTTCTTT.

This clonotype was counted only a few times. V gene TRBV7-9 combines with J gene TRBJ2-3, with 8 positions matching TRBD2. The CDR3 has 16 residues. Germline V gene lookup returns CDR1 SEHNR and CDR2 FQNEAQ (reference sequence). V gave up 5 bases and J gave up 2 bases; unmatched junction bases: 9. CDR3 DNA sequence: TGTGCCAGCAGCCCTCGGGGGGGCCTCGACACAGATACGCAGTATTTT. Its translation is CASSPRGGLDTDTQYF.

The J gene is TRBJ2-2, the V gene TRBV24-1, with 8 bases that match TRBD1. The V segment lost 10 bases and the J segment 1 base; nucleotides outside the gene matches: 1. Germline V gene lookup returns CDR1 KGHDR and CDR2 SFDVKD. This CDR3 has 13 residues. In nucleotides, the CDR3 is TGTGCCACGGGACAGGTGAACACCGGGGAGCTGTTTTTT. This sequence encodes CATGQVNTGELFF.

CDR3 nucleotides: TGTGCCAGTAGTATGCAAGGGTCGAGGAATCAGCCCCAGCATTTT. This sequence encodes CASSMQGSRNQPQHF. The rearrangement uses TRBV19 and TRBJ1-5; D unresolved. The length of the CDR3 is 15 residues. Deletions cut 3 bases from V and 4 bases from J, with 13 bases between. Germline assignment: CDR1 LNHDA and CDR2 SQIVND (reference sequence).

This clonotype was seen only a few times. V gene TRBV29-1 combines with J gene TRBJ2-7, with a tentative D call TRBD1 (6 bases). The germline V and J ends were trimmed by 2 bases and 2 bases, with 7 bases remaining between them. This CDR3 comprises 12 residues. Germline assignment: CDR1 SQVTM and CDR2 ANQGSEA. This CDR3 reads CSVETGTYEQYV. The CDR3 DNA follows: TGCAGCGTTGAAACAGGGACCTACGAGCAGTACGTC.

This clonotype was observed a single time. This rearrangement joins TRBV12-5 to TRBJ2-5; D not resolved. Trimming cost V 1 base and J 9 bases, with 6 bases left between them. This CDR3 comprises 11 residues. Germline V gene lookup returns CDR1 LGHNT and CDR2 FRNRAP. CDR3 DNA sequence: TGTGCTAGTGGTTTGGGGTTAGCCCAGTACTTC. Translating gives CASGLGLAQYF. The variable domain in full, with the rest retrieved from reference TRBV12-5 and TRBJ2-5, is DARVTQTPRHKVTEMGQEVTMRCQPILGHNTVFWYRQTMMQGLELLAYFRNRAPLDDSGMPKDRFSAEMPDATLATLKIQPSEPRDSAVYFCASGLGLAQYFGPGTRLLVL.